The rows below give T cell receptor beta chains drawn from one sample of a study of OX40 agonist ivuxolimab in advanced cancers. TCRdb keeps only in-frame clones here, not all; method: immunoSEQ multiplex PCR. The table includes approximately 50,000 clones, 70% to 90% detected once. This specimen consisted of CD4+ or CD8+ T cells sorted from blood, obtained in a trial of the OX40 agonist ivuxolimab. Receptors were obtained from an adult with an advanced solid tumor such as melanoma, head and neck, liver or kidney cancer. The CDR3 runs from the conserved cysteine through the conserved F or W. D genes are given only for firm matches. The listing skips clone size in some rows; elsewhere it reads once, few, many or a size class.

CDR3nt: TGTGCCAGCAGCAAAGACGAGAGTTGCGGTGGGGGGGCTGCAGATACGCAGTATTTT; CDR3aa: CASSKDESCGGGAADTQYF; v_gene: TRBV21-1; j_gene: TRBJ2-3; abundance: -; d_gene: -
CDR3nt: TGTGCCAGCAGCTTCGGACTAGCGGGTTGGACCCAGTACTTC; CDR3aa: CASSFGLAGWTQYF; v_gene: TRBV6-1; j_gene: TRBJ2-5; abundance: -; d_gene: TRBD2
CDR3nt: TGTGCCATCAGTGAGGCGATGGGACTAGCGGGAGGGCGGAATGAGCAGTTCTTC; CDR3aa: CAISEAMGLAGGRNEQFF; v_gene: TRBV10-3; j_gene: TRBJ2-1; abundance: once; d_gene: TRBD2
CDR3nt: TGTGCCAGCAGCGTCGGGGGAAACACCGGGGAGCTGTTTTTT; CDR3aa: CASSVGGNTGELFF; v_gene: TRBV7-2; j_gene: TRBJ2-2; abundance: -; d_gene: -
CDR3nt: TGTGCCTGGAGTGTAGGGATAAACATTCAGTACTTC; CDR3aa: CAWSVGINIQYF; v_gene: TRBV30; j_gene: TRBJ2-4; abundance: -; d_gene: -
CDR3nt: TGTGCCAGCAGCGTAGATGGGACAGGGGTTGCCGGAAACACCATATATTTT; CDR3aa: CASSVDGTGVAGNTIYF; v_gene: TRBV9; j_gene: TRBJ1-3; abundance: once; d_gene: TRBD1
CDR3nt: TGCGCCAGCAGCCAAGACGGGACAGTCAATGAAAAACTGTTTTTT; CDR3aa: CASSQDGTVNEKLFF; v_gene: TRBV4-3; j_gene: TRBJ1-4; abundance: -; d_gene: TRBD1
CDR3nt: TGTGCCAGCAGCCAAGCTTTCGGGACTAGCGGATCAGATACGCAGTATTTT; CDR3aa: CASSQAFGTSGSDTQYF; v_gene: TRBV4-2; j_gene: TRBJ2-3; abundance: -; d_gene: TRBD2
CDR3nt: TGCGCCAGCAGTTTTACAGGGCCCTATAATTCACCCCTCCACTTT; CDR3aa: CASSFTGPYNSPLHF; v_gene: TRBV2; j_gene: TRBJ1-6; abundance: -; d_gene: -
CDR3nt: TGCGCCAGCAGTGAGCACCGGGACAGGGGTCGTATTCCAATGAACACTGAAGCTTTCTTT; CDR3aa: CASSEHRDRGRIPMNTEAFF; v_gene: TRBV10-1; j_gene: TRBJ1-1; abundance: -; d_gene: TRBD1
CDR3nt: TGTGCCAGCTCACCCCTACAGGGCCTCCCTAGCACAGATACGCAGTATTTT; CDR3aa: CASSPLQGLPSTDTQYF; v_gene: TRBV18; j_gene: TRBJ2-3; abundance: -; d_gene: -
CDR3nt: TGTGCTAGCAGCTTAGGGGGGGCCCGCCAAGAGACCCAGTACTTC; CDR3aa: CASSLGGARQETQYF; v_gene: TRBV7-7; j_gene: TRBJ2-5; abundance: -; d_gene: -
CDR3nt: TGCGCCAGCAGCTTGGAGTGGGCGGGAGCCGACTCTCTCTACGAGCAGTACTTC; CDR3aa: CASSLEWAGADSLYEQYF; v_gene: TRBV5-1; j_gene: TRBJ2-7; abundance: -; d_gene: TRBD2
CDR3nt: TGTGCCAGCAGTGAAATAGGTGAAGCTTTCTTT; CDR3aa: CASSEIGEAFF; v_gene: TRBV6-1; j_gene: TRBJ1-1; abundance: -; d_gene: -
CDR3nt: TGTGCCACAGAGAATGGCGAAACTACTCCGGGCTACACCTTC; CDR3aa: CATENGETTPGYTF; v_gene: TRBV28; j_gene: TRBJ1-2; abundance: -; d_gene: -
CDR3nt: TGTGCCAGCAGCCAATATTACAGGGGGCCCAACTATGGCTACACCTTC; CDR3aa: CASSQYYRGPNYGYTF; v_gene: TRBV4-2; j_gene: TRBJ1-2; abundance: -; d_gene: TRBD1
CDR3nt: TGTGCCAGCAGCCCCTATTTAACTAGCGGGAGCGACAATGAGCAGTTCTTC; CDR3aa: CASSPYLTSGSDNEQFF; v_gene: TRBV5-6; j_gene: TRBJ2-1; abundance: -; d_gene: TRBD2
CDR3nt: TGCAGTGCGGGAGTGGAGACCCAGTACTTC; CDR3aa: CSAGVETQYF; v_gene: TRBV20-1; j_gene: TRBJ2-5; abundance: -; d_gene: -
CDR3nt: TGTGCCAGCAGCTTGTCCGGGACGGTTAATGAAAAACTGTTTTTT; CDR3aa: CASSLSGTVNEKLFF; v_gene: TRBV5-6; j_gene: TRBJ1-4; abundance: -; d_gene: -
CDR3nt: TGCGCCAGCAGTGAGTCCCGAAGGAGGGTCGAAGGCTACACCTTC; CDR3aa: CASSESRRRVEGYTF; v_gene: TRBV10-2; j_gene: TRBJ1-2; abundance: -; d_gene: -
CDR3nt: TGTGCCAGCAGCTTGCAGGGTAACCAGCCCCAGCATTTT; CDR3aa: CASSLQGNQPQHF; v_gene: TRBV7-9; j_gene: TRBJ1-5; abundance: few; d_gene: -
CDR3nt: TGCGCCAGCAGCTTGCAGGGTTCTGAGCAGTACTTC; CDR3aa: CASSLQGSEQYF; v_gene: TRBV5-1; j_gene: TRBJ2-7; abundance: -; d_gene: -
CDR3nt: TGTGCCAGCAGTTATGGGACAGGGGGAAGACAGCCCCAGCATTTT; CDR3aa: CASSYGTGGRQPQHF; v_gene: TRBV28; j_gene: TRBJ1-5; abundance: -; d_gene: TRBD1
CDR3nt: TGCGCCAGCAGCCAGAGACAGGGCCCCAATCAGCCCCAGCATTTT; CDR3aa: CASSQRQGPNQPQHF; v_gene: TRBV4-3; j_gene: TRBJ1-5; abundance: -; d_gene: TRBD1
CDR3nt: TGTGCCAGCAACCCCCGTGGTCCAGGCGCCCCGAACACCGGGGAGCTGTTTTTT; CDR3aa: CASNPRGPGAPNTGELFF; v_gene: TRBV27; j_gene: TRBJ2-2; abundance: -; d_gene: -
CDR3nt: TGCGCCAGCAGCTCGGACAGACGAGCCTATGGCTACACCTTC; CDR3aa: CASSSDRRAYGYTF; v_gene: TRBV5-1; j_gene: TRBJ1-2; abundance: -; d_gene: -
CDR3nt: TGTGCCAGCAGTTACTCGACCCTCGAGCAGTACTTC; CDR3aa: CASSYSTLEQYF; v_gene: TRBV6-6; j_gene: TRBJ2-7; abundance: -; d_gene: -